Listed here is a single TCR beta chain. The germline V gene encodes CDR1 MNHEY and CDR2 SMNVEV (reference sequence). Trimming stripped 7 bases from V and 2 bases from J, with 8 bases between. The CDR3 has 12 residues. The data were taken from a study of CD8+ T cells in alopecia areata. Reverse transcription of extracted RNA yielded cDNA, which provided the sequencing template. Sequencing used immunoSEQ multiplex PCR; TCRdb keeps in-frame clones, though not all of them. The sample holds about 140,000 clones, 45% to 60% seen once. The TCR originated in a human donor with alopecia areata. The V call is TRBV27, the J call TRBJ2-5, with D tentatively TRBD1 (6 bases). The material sequenced was CD4+ T cells sorted from blood, taken at week 0. CDR3 sequence (DNA): TGTGCCAGCAAGGACAGTCAAGAGACCCAGTACTTC. This codes for CASKDSQETQYF.